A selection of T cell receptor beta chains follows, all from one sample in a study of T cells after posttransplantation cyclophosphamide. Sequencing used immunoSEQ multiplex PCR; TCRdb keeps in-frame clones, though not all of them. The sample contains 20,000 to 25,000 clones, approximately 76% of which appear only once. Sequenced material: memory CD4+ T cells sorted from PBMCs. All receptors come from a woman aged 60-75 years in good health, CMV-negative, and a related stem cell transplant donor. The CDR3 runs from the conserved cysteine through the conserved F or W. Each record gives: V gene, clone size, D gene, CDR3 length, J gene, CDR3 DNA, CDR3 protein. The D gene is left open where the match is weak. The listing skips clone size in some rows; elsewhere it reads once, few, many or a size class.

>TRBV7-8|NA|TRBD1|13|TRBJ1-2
TGTGCCAGCAGCGTGACAGGGACGTATGGCTACACCTTC
CASSVTGTYGYTF
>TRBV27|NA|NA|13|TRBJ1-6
TGTGCCAGCAGGGACACCTATAATTCACCCCTCCACTTT
CASRDTYNSPLHF
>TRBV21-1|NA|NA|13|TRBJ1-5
TGTGCCATTCCACGGGAAGGCAATCAGCCCCAGCATTTT
CAIPREGNQPQHF
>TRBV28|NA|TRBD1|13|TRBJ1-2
TGTGCCAGCAGCCGACAGGGGTGGGATGGCTACACCTTC
CASSRQGWDGYTF
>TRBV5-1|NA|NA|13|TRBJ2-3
TGCGCCAGCAGCGGGAGCGTTGTGGATACGCAGTATTTT
CASSGSVVDTQYF
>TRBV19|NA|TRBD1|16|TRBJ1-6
TGTGCCAGTAGTATAGATGCGGACAGGGGAGGTTCACCCCTCCACTTT
CASSIDADRGGSPLHF
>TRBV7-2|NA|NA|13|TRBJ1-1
TGTGCCAGCAGACGCGCGGGGGGCAGTGAAGCTTTCTTT
CASRRAGGSEAFF
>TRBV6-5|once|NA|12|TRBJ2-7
TGTGCCAGCAGTGGCGGGGACTACGAGCAGTACTTC
CASSGGDYEQYF
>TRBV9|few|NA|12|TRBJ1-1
TGTGCCAGCCACAGGGTCGAGACTGAAGCTTTCTTT
CASHRVETEAFF
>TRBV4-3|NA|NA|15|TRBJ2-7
TGCGCCAGCAGCCAAAACGCAGGGTACTCCTACGAGCAGTACTTC
CASSQNAGYSYEQYF
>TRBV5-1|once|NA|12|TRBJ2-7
TGCGCCAGCAGCCGGGTTGAGGACGAGCAGTACTTC
CASSRVEDEQYF
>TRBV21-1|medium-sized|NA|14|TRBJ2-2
TGTGCCAGCAGCAAAGAGACAGGGTCCGGGGAGCTGTTTTTT
CASSKETGSGELFF
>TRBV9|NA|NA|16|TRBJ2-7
TGTGCCAGCAGCGTAGTGAAGCGGGCCTACCCCTACGAGCAGTACTTC
CASSVVKRAYPYEQYF
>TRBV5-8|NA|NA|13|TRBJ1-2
TGTGCCAGCAGCTTATCCGGGTTCTATGGCTACACCTTC
CASSLSGFYGYTF
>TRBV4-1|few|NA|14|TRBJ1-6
TGCGCCAGCAGCCAAGAACAAAGTAATTCACCCCTCCACTTT
CASSQEQSNSPLHF
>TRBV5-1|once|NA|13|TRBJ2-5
TGCGCCAGCAGCTTGGCTCTAGCCGCGACCCAGTACTTC
CASSLALAATQYF
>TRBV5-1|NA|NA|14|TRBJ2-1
TGCGCCAGCAGCGGGGCCCTTTACTACAATGAGCAGTTCTTC
CASSGALYYNEQFF
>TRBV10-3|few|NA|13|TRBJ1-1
TGTGCCATCAGACAGGGAGATGACACTGAAGCTTTCTTT
CAIRQGDDTEAFF
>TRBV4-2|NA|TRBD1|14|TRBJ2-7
TGTGCCAGCAGCCGAGCCGGGACAGGTGACGAGCAGTACTTC
CASSRAGTGDEQYF
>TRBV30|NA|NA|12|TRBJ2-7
TGTGCCTGGAGTGTAAGAGGGGGCGAGCAGTACTTC
CAWSVRGGEQYF
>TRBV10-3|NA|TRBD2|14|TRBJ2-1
TGTGCCATCAGTGCTAGCGGGACCTACAATGAGCAGTTCTTC
CAISASGTYNEQFF
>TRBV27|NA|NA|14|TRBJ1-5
TGTGCCAGCAGTTTACAGCGATCTAATCAGCCCCAGCATTTT
CASSLQRSNQPQHF
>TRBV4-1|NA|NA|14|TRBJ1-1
TGCGCCAGCAGCCAAGATGGGCGGCTCGGCGGGGCTTTCTTT
CASSQDGRLGGAFF
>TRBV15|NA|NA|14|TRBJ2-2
TGTGCCACCAGCAGAGATCAGGGTCCCGGGGAGCTGTTTTTT
CATSRDQGPGELFF
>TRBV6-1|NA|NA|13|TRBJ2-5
TGTGCCAGCTCACAAACCCGGGTAGAGACCCAGTACTTC
CASSQTRVETQYF
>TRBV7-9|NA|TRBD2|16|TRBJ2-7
TGTGCCAGCAGCTCCCGAAATAGCGGGAGTATCTACGAGCAGTACTTC
CASSSRNSGSIYEQYF
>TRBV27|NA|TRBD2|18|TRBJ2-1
TGTGCCAGCAGTTTCAGGACATCGGGACTAGCGGTATACAATGAGCAGTTCTTC
CASSFRTSGLAVYNEQFF
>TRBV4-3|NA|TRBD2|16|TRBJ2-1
TGCGCCAGCAGCCAAGACTGGGCGGGGGTTTACAATGAGCAGTTCTTC
CASSQDWAGVYNEQFF
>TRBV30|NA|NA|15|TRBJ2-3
TGTGCCTGGAGCCCTGATTCAGGGGGGATGGTTACGCAGTATTTT
CAWSPDSGGMVTQYF
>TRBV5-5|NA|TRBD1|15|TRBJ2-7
TGTGCCAGCAGCTTGGCCGGGACAGAAGCCTACGAGCAGTACTTC
CASSLAGTEAYEQYF
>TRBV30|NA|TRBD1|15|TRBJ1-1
TGTGCCTGGAGTACGGGACAGGGGTTCAACACTGAAGCTTTCTTT
CAWSTGQGFNTEAFF
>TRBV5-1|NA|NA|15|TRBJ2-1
TGCGCCAGCAGCCTAGCGACCAACTCCTACAATGAGCAGTTCTTC
CASSLATNSYNEQFF
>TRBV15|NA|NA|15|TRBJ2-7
TGTGCCACCAGCAGAGATTTGGAATTCTACGGGGAGCAGTACTTC
CATSRDLEFYGEQYF
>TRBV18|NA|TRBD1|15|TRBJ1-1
TGTGCCAGCTCACCACGAAGGGGGCGCGACACTGAAGCTTTCTTT
CASSPRRGRDTEAFF
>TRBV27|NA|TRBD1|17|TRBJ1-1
TGTGCCAGCAGTGCTTACCGGGACAGGGGGCCGTGGACTGAAGCTTTCTTT
CASSAYRDRGPWTEAFF
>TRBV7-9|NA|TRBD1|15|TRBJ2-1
TGTGCCAGCAGCTCCGGACAGGGGCAATACAATGAGCAGTTCTTC
CASSSGQGQYNEQFF
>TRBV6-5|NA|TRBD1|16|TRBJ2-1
TGTGCCAGCAGTTACTTCGGGACAGTCTCTAGAAGTGAGCAGTTCTTC
CASSYFGTVSRSEQFF
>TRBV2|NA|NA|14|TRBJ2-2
TGTGCCAGCAGTGTAGCCAGGGGCACCGGGGAGCTGTTTTTT
CASSVARGTGELFF
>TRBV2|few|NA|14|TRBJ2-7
TGTGCCAGCAGCGCCGGGACTTACTCCTACGAGCAGTACTTC
CASSAGTYSYEQYF
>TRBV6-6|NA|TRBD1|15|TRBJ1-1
TGTGCCAGCAGTTGGCAGGGGGTAAGGGAGGCTGAAGCTTTCTTT
CASSWQGVREAEAFF
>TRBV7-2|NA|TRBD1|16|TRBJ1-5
TGTGCCAGCAGCTTAGGAGACAGGGTTGGCAATCAGCCCCAGCATTTT
CASSLGDRVGNQPQHF
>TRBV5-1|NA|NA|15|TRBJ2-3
TGCGCCAGCAGCTTGGCCCCCGGACAAACAGATACGCAGTATTTT
CASSLAPGQTDTQYF
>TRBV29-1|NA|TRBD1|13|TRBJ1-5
TGCAGCGTTGGGGGACAGGTCGGTCAGCCCCAGCATTTT
CSVGGQVGQPQHF
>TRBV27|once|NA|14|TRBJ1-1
TGTGCCAGCAGTTCCCCAGGGGTAAGGACTGAAGCTTTCTTT
CASSSPGVRTEAFF
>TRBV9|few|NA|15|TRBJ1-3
TGTGCCAGCAGCGTTGAGGCCTCCTCTGGAAACACCATATATTTT
CASSVEASSGNTIYF
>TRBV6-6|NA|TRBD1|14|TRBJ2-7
TGTGCCAGCCGCGTCGAACAGGGGGCTGGGGAGCAGTACTTC
CASRVEQGAGEQYF
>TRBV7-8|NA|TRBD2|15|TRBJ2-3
TGTGCCAGCAGATCGACTAGCGGGGGATGGGATACGCAGTATTTT
CASRSTSGGWDTQYF
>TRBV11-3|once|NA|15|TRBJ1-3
TGTGCCAGCAGCGTCGACTCGAGCTCTGGAAACACCATATATTTT
CASSVDSSSGNTIYF
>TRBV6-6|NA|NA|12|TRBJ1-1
TGTGCCAGCAGATCTTATGAGGTGGCGGCTTTCTTT
CASRSYEVAAFF
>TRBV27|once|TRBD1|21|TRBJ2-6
TGTGCCAGCAGTTTATTTAGTCCCGGGACAGGGGGCTCTGGCGGGGCCAACGTCCTGACTTTC
CASSLFSPGTGGSGGANVLTF
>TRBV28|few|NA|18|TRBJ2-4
TGTGCCAGCAGTTCCCTCGTGTCCTCTGCGCTAGCCAAAAACATTCAGTACTTC
CASSSLVSSALAKNIQYF
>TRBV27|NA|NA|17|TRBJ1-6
TGTGCCAGCAGTTTATCGACCCCCGGGACACTTGTCTCACCCCTCCACTTT
CASSLSTPGTLVSPLHF
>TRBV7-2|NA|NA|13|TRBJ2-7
TGTGCCAGCAGCCATCGCACAGGGATCGAGCAGTACTTC
CASSHRTGIEQYF
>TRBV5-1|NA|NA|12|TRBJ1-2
TGCGCCAGCAGCGTGACAGGTTATGGCTACACCTTC
CASSVTGYGYTF
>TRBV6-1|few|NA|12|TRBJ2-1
TGTGCCAGCAGTGATGTGGAGTTTGAGCAGTTCTTC
CASSDVEFEQFF
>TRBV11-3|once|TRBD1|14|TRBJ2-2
TGTGCCAGCAGCCCAACGACAGGGCACGGGGAGCTGTTTTTT
CASSPTTGHGELFF
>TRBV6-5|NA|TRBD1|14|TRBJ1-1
TGTGCCAGCACTTCCCTGGACAGGGAGTCCGAAGCTTTCTTT
CASTSLDRESEAFF
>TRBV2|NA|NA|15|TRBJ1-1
TGTGCCAGCAGTACTCGAGAACAGGGTAGAACTGAAGCTTTCTTT
CASSTREQGRTEAFF